This T cell receptor (beta chain) was retrieved from a study of cytomegalovirus exposure and HLA in healthy donors. CDR1 is SGDLS, CDR2 YYNGEE, per germline. The CDR3 is 16 residues long. Trimming took 0 bases from V and 2 from J, leaving 9 bases between them. Researchers ran the PCR with 60 Vbeta and 13 Jbeta primers. Produced via immunoSEQ multiplex PCR; TCRdb's table is partial and in-frame only. The data show 150,000 to 200,000 clones, around 80% seen once. This chain connects TRBV9 to TRBJ2-6, with D possibly matching TRBD1 (5 bases). The source material was PBMCs. This TCR came from a woman in her twenties or thirties in good health and CMV-seronegative. The CDR3 coding sequence is TGTGCCAGCAGCGTAGCTCTAGGGGCTGGGGCCAACGTCCTGACTTTC. Translated, it gives CASSVALGAGANVLTF.